Listed below are T cell receptor beta chains from one sample, sequenced in a study of cytomegalovirus exposure and HLA in healthy donors. Some clones are missing from TCRdb's copy, which holds only in-frame ones; the method was immunoSEQ multiplex PCR. This table holds under 140,000 clones, approximately 82% found once. The sample consisted of PBMCs. The receptors originated from a man aged 25 to 40 in good health and CMV-seropositive. Both conserved end residues are part of each CDR3. A D gene is named only where the DNA matches it firmly. Some rows mark clone size as missing; the rest say once, few, many or name a class of expanded clone.

CDR3 protein	CDR3 DNA	V gene	J gene	D gene	clone size
CASRLSGGPVYNEQFF	TGTGCCAGCAGGCTTAGCGGGGGGCCGGTTTACAATGAGCAGTTCTTC	TRBV5-4	TRBJ2-1	TRBD2	NA
CASREGTDYNEQFF	TGTGCCAGCAGGGAAGGGACAGACTACAATGAGCAGTTCTTC	TRBV28	TRBJ2-1	TRBD1	NA
CASSLDNLNNSPLHF	TGTGCCAGTAGTTTGGACAACTTAAATAATTCACCCCTCCACTTT	TRBV19	TRBJ1-6	NA	NA
CASSPTTGTGNEKLFF	TGCGCCAGCAGCCCCACTACCGGGACAGGAAACGAAAAACTGTTTTTT	TRBV4-3	TRBJ1-4	TRBD1	few
CASSPRQGIYGYTF	TGTGCCAGCAGCCCACGACAGGGAATCTATGGCTACACCTTC	TRBV7-9	TRBJ1-2	TRBD1	NA
CASSLARTGELFF	TGTGCCAGCAGCTTAGCCCGGACCGGGGAGCTGTTTTTT	TRBV7-2	TRBJ2-2	NA	NA
CASARDRSFGEQYF	TGCGCCAGCGCCAGGGACAGGAGCTTCGGTGAGCAGTACTTC	TRBV5-1	TRBJ2-7	TRBD1	NA
CAWSLSYEQYF	TGTGCCTGGAGTCTCTCCTACGAGCAGTACTTC	TRBV30	TRBJ2-7	NA	NA
CASSDGGLYYEQYF	TGTGCCAGCAGTGACGGGGGATTATATTACGAGCAGTACTTC	TRBV2	TRBJ2-7	NA	once
CASSLEGDRGIYGYTF	TGTGCCAGCAGCTTAGAGGGGGACAGGGGCATTTATGGCTACACCTTC	TRBV7-2	TRBJ1-2	TRBD1	NA
CAWNRGGNIQYF	TGTGCCTGGAACCGGGGGGGAAACATTCAGTACTTC	TRBV30	TRBJ2-4	TRBD2	NA
CASSQDPAVPTNEKLFF	TGCGCCAGCAGCCAAGATCCGGCGGTACCAACTAATGAAAAACTGTTTTTT	TRBV4-3	TRBJ1-4	NA	NA
CASSLPLQTSGGREETQYF	TGTGCCAGCAGCTTACCACTACAAACTAGCGGGGGGAGGGAAGAGACCCAGTACTTC	TRBV7-9	TRBJ2-5	TRBD2	once
CASSPGDREAEAFF	TGTGCCAGCAGTCCCGGAGACAGGGAGGCTGAAGCTTTCTTT	TRBV27	TRBJ1-1	TRBD1	NA
CASSQGRGGTEAFF	TGTGCCAGCAGCCAAGGAAGGGGGGGCACTGAAGCTTTCTTT	TRBV14	TRBJ1-1	NA	few